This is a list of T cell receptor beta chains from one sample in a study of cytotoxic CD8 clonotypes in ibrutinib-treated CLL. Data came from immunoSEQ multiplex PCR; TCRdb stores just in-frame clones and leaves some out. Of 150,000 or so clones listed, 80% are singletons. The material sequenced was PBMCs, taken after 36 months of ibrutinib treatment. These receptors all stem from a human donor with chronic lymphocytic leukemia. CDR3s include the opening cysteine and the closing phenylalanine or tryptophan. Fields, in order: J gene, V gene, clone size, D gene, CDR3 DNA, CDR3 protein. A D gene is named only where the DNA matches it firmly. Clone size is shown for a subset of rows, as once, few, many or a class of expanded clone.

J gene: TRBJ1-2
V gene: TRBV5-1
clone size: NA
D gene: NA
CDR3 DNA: TGCGCCAGCAGCGATGGGTCAGGGGCTCGTGGCTACACCTTC
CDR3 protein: CASSDGSGARGYTF

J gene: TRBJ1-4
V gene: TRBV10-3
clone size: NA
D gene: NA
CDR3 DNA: TGTGCCACCAAGGATATAGGTGCAACTAATGAAAAACTGTTTTTT
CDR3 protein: CATKDIGATNEKLFF

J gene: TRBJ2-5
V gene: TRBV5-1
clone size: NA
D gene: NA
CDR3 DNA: TGCGCCAGCAGCTATACCAGTGGAGTGCCAAAGGGGTCCGAGACCCAGTACTTC
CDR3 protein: CASSYTSGVPKGSETQYF

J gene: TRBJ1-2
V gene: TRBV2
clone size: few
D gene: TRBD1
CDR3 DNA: TGTGCCAGCAGTCCCGACAGGGCCCCTAACTATGGCTACACCTTC
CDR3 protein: CASSPDRAPNYGYTF

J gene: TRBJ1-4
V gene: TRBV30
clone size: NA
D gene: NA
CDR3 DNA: TGTGCCTGGAGCCAAGGTGGAAAACTGTTTTTT
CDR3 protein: CAWSQGGKLFF

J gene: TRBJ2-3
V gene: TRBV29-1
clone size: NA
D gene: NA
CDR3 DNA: TGCAGCGTTGAGACAGACGCAGATACGCAGTATTTT
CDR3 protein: CSVETDADTQYF

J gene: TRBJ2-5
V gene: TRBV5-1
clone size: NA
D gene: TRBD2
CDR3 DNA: TGCGCCAGCAGCGCCCAACGGCGCGGGGGGGCGGGAGAGACCCAGTACTTC
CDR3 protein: CASSAQRRGGAGETQYF

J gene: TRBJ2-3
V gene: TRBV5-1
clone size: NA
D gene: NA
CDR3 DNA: TGCGCCAGCAGCTTGGGATGGGCTGAGGGTACAGATACGCAGTATTTT
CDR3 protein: CASSLGWAEGTDTQYF

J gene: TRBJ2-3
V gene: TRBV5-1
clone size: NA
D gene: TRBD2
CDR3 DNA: TGCGCCAGCAGCTCTCTAGCGGGAGGGCCCACAGATACGCAGTATTTT
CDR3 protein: CASSSLAGGPTDTQYF

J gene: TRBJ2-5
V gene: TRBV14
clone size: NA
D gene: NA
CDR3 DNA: TGTGCCAGCAGCCAACCCCCTCTCGAGACCCAGTACTTC
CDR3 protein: CASSQPPLETQYF

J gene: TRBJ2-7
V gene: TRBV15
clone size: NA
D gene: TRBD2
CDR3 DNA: TGTGCCACCAGCAGAGGCCTAGCGGGAGTGGCCTACGAGCAGTACTTC
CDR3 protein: CATSRGLAGVAYEQYF

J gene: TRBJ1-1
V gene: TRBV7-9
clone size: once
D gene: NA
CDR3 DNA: TGTGCCAGCAGCTACCAGACAGCACATGAAGCTTTCTTT
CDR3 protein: CASSYQTAHEAFF

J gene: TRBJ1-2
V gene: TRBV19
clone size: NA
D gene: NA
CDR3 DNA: TGTGCCAGTAGTAGAGCGGGGAACTATGGCTACACCTTC
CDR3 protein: CASSRAGNYGYTF

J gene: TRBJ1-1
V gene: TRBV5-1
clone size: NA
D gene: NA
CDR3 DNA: TGCGCCAGCAGCCTCTTGACAGGCTCGAACACTGAAGCTTTCTTT
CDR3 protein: CASSLLTGSNTEAFF

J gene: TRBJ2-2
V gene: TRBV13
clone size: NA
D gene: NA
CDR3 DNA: TGTGCCAGCAGCCCCCCCGCACGCGGGGAGCTGTTTTTT
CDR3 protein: CASSPPARGELFF

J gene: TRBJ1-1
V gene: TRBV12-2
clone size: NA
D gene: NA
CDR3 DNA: TGTGCAAGTCGCTGGGCTGGGGCCCATCCGCCCACTGAAGCTTTCTTT
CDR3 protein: CASRWAGAHPPTEAFF

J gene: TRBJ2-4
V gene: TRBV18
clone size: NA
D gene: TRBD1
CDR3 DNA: TGTGCCAGCTCTCACGAGGGGGCCGCCAAAAACATTCAGTACTTC
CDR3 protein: CASSHEGAAKNIQYF

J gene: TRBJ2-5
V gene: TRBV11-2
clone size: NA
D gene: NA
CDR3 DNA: TGTGCCAGCAGCTTCCGGGACCAGGGACGTGAGACCCAGTACTTC
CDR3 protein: CASSFRDQGRETQYF

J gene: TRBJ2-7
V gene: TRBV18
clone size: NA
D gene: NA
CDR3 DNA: TGTGCCAGCTCACCTCCCACAGGGTCTGGTGAGCAGTACTTC
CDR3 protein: CASSPPTGSGEQYF

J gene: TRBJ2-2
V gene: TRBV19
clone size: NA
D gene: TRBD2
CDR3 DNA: TGTGCCAGTAGTATTGGTCTAGCGGGGGGCCTCTTGGTCCACGGGGAGCTGTTTTTT
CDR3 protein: CASSIGLAGGLLVHGELFF

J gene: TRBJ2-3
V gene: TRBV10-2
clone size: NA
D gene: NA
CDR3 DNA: TGCGCCAGCAGCGAACATGGGCAGGCAGATACGCAGTATTTT
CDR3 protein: CASSEHGQADTQYF

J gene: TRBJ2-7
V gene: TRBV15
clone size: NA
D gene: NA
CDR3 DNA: TGTGCCACCAGCAGAGATCGAGGGTCCTACGAGCAGTACTTC
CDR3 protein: CATSRDRGSYEQYF

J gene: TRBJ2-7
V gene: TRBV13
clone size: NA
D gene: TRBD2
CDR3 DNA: TGTGCCAGCAGCTTAGCCAGCGGGGTCTACGAGCAGTACTTC
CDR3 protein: CASSLASGVYEQYF

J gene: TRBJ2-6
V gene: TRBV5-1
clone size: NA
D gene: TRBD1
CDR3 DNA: TGCGCCAGCAGCTCGGACAGGGGTGGGGCCAACGTCCTGACTTTC
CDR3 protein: CASSSDRGGANVLTF

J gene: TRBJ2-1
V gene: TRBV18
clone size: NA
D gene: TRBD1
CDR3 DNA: TGTGCCAGCCTAAACAGGGACAGGGTTTACAATGAGCAGTTCTTC
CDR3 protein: CASLNRDRVYNEQFF

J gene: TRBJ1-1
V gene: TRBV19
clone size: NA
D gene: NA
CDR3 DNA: TGTGCCAGTAGTAGCATGGGTACTGAAGCTTTCTTT
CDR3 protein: CASSSMGTEAFF

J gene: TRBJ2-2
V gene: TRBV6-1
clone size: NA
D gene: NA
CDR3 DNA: TGTGCCAGTCACAGGTTCACCGGGGAGCTGTTTTTT
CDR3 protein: CASHRFTGELFF

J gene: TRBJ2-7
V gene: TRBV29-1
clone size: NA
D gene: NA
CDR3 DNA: TGCAGCGTAGCGATTCCCTCTAGCTACGAGCAGTACTTC
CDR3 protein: CSVAIPSSYEQYF

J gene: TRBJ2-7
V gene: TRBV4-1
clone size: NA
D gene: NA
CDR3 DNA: TGCGCCAGCAGCCAAGATCCTACAACCGGCAGATTAAGTTACGAGCAGTACTTC
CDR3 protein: CASSQDPTTGRLSYEQYF

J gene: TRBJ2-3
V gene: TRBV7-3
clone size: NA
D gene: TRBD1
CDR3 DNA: TGTGCCAGCAGCCTGTACAGGGGGCGTACAGATACGCAGTATTTT
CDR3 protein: CASSLYRGRTDTQYF

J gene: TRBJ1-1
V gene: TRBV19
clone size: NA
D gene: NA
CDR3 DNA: TGTGCCAGTAGTATTGGGGGCTGGGGCACTGAAGCTTTCTTT
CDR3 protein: CASSIGGWGTEAFF

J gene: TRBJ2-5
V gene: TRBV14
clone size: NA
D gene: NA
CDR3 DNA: TGTGCCAGCAGCCAAGTACGAGAGACCCAGTACTTC
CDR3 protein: CASSQVRETQYF